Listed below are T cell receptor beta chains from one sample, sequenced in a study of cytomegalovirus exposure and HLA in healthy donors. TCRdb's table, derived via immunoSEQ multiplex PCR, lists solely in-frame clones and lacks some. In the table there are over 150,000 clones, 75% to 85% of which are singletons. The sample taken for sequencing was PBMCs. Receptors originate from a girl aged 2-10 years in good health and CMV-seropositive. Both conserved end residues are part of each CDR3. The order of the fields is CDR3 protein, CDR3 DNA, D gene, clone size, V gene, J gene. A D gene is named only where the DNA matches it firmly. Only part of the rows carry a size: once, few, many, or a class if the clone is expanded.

CASSHPPYFRGGYTF	TGCGCCAGCAGCCACCCACCCTATTTCAGGGGTGGCTACACCTTC	.	few	TRBV4-1	TRBJ1-2
CASSLTRTGHGTNYGYTF	TGTGCCAGCAGCTTAACACGGACAGGGCACGGCACTAACTATGGCTACACCTTC	TRBD1	once	TRBV11-2	TRBJ1-2
CASSPGDTF	TGTGCCAGCAGCCCCGGGGACACCTTC	.	few	TRBV5-6	TRBJ1-2
CASSLRGNYGYTF	TGTGCCAGCAGCTTAAGGGGCAACTATGGCTACACCTTC	.	.	TRBV5-5	TRBJ1-2
CASSLAPSTNAYEQYF	TGTGCCAGCAGCTTAGCGCCTAGCACCAATGCATACGAGCAGTACTTC	.	.	TRBV7-2	TRBJ2-7
CAWSGGQGISAFF	TGTGCCTGGAGTGGGGGACAGGGGATCTCAGCTTTCTTT	TRBD1	.	TRBV30	TRBJ1-1
CSVGGLASYEQYF	TGCAGCGTTGGGGGACTAGCGTCCTACGAGCAGTACTTC	TRBD2	.	TRBV29-1	TRBJ2-7
CASSQAGTAINTEAFF	TGCGCCAGCAGCCAAGCCGGGACAGCCATTAACACTGAAGCTTTCTTT	TRBD1	few	TRBV4-1	TRBJ1-1
CASSQALEGEQFF	TGCGCCAGCAGCCAAGCCCTAGAAGGTGAGCAGTTCTTC	.	.	TRBV4-1	TRBJ2-1
CASSAGTGVTYEQYF	TGTGCCAGCAGCGCTGGGACAGGGGTTACCTACGAGCAGTACTTC	TRBD1	.	TRBV11-3	TRBJ2-7
CAWSVGRGADPGEQYF	TGTGCCTGGAGTGTAGGGCGGGGGGCCGATCCGGGCGAGCAGTACTTC	TRBD2	.	TRBV30	TRBJ2-7
CATYRGTNTEAFF	TGCGCCACCTACAGGGGGACGAACACTGAAGCTTTCTTT	TRBD1	.	TRBV10-2	TRBJ1-1
CASSFPSQGTTEAFF	TGTGCCAGCAGTTTCCCCTCCCAGGGGACCACTGAAGCTTTCTTT	.	.	TRBV28	TRBJ1-1
CASSLVGGRGYTF	TGTGCCAGCAGCTTGGTCGGGGGGCGTGGCTACACCTTC	.	.	TRBV5-4	TRBJ1-2
CASSLAQDLYNEQFF	TGCGCCAGCAGCTTGGCCCAGGACTTATACAATGAGCAGTTCTTC	.	.	TRBV5-1	TRBJ2-1
CASSLGQGSRQETQYF	TGTGCCAGCAGCTTAGGACAGGGAAGCAGGCAAGAGACCCAGTACTTC	TRBD1	once	TRBV11-3	TRBJ2-5
CASSSPAGRAVGTDTQYF	TGCGCCAGCAGCTCGCCTGCAGGGAGGGCGGTGGGCACAGATACGCAGTATTTT	TRBD2	.	TRBV5-1	TRBJ2-3
CASSEGVVETQYF	TGTGCCAGCAGTGAGGGGGTTGTGGAGACCCAGTACTTC	.	.	TRBV7-6	TRBJ2-5
CATIIRGGLAYEQYF	TGTGCCACCATAATCCGAGGTGGACTAGCTTACGAGCAGTACTTC	TRBD2	.	TRBV27	TRBJ2-7
CASSDPGYGVEGAGHEQYF	TGTGCCAGCAGTGACCCCGGGTACGGGGTTGAGGGGGCAGGACACGAGCAGTACTTC	TRBD1	.	TRBV6-1	TRBJ2-7
CASSAQFVAKNIQYF	TGTGCCAGCAGCGCACAGTTCGTAGCCAAAAACATTCAGTACTTC	.	.	TRBV2	TRBJ2-4
CASSEGGPGSNQPQHF	TGTGCCAGCAGTGAGGGAGGGCCAGGGAGCAATCAGCCCCAGCATTTT	.	.	TRBV6-1	TRBJ1-5
CASSVRPGGASEKLFF	TGTGCCAGCAGCGTAAGGCCAGGGGGCGCTTCGGAAAAACTGTTTTTT	TRBD1	.	TRBV9	TRBJ1-4
CASSLAEGLGYTF	TGCGCCAGCAGCTTGGCGGAGGGGTTGGGCTACACCTTC	.	.	TRBV5-1	TRBJ1-2
CAWRVGGLASPLHF	TGTGCCTGGAGAGTGGGGGGACTGGCTTCACCCCTCCACTTT	.	.	TRBV30	TRBJ1-6
CASSQDQAGGSGTSTDTQYF	TGTGCCAGCAGCCAAGATCAGGCAGGGGGTAGCGGCACTAGCACAGATACGCAGTATTTT	.	.	TRBV4-2	TRBJ2-3
CASTQGPGELFF	TGTGCCAGTACACAGGGCCCCGGGGAGCTGTTTTTT	.	.	TRBV19	TRBJ2-2
CASSLELRGAGPFYGYTF	TGTGCCAGCAGCTTGGAGTTGCGGGGGGCAGGGCCATTCTATGGCTACACCTTC	.	.	TRBV5-5	TRBJ1-2
CASTVPELAGTDTQYF	TGTGCAAGCACGGTCCCGGAGCTAGCGGGCACAGATACGCAGTATTTT	TRBD2	.	TRBV2	TRBJ2-3
CASSLAGVGHEQFF	TGTGCCAGCAGCTTAGCGGGAGTGGGACATGAGCAGTTCTTC	.	.	TRBV11-3	TRBJ2-1
CASSLVRGANYGYTF	TGTGCCAGCAGCTTGGTCAGGGGGGCTAACTATGGCTACACCTTC	TRBD1	.	TRBV5-5	TRBJ1-2
CASSPGSPGEDEQYF	TGTGCCAGTAGTCCTGGATCCCCGGGGGAGGACGAGCAGTACTTC	.	.	TRBV19	TRBJ2-7
CAWSTGEICGYTF	TGTGCCTGGAGTACAGGGGAAATATGCGGCTACACCTTC	TRBD1	.	TRBV30	TRBJ1-2
CAISETRGTQPQHF	TGTGCCATCAGTGAGACCAGGGGTACTCAGCCCCAGCATTTT	.	.	TRBV10-3	TRBJ1-5
CASSYRTGLTATEAFF	TGCGCCAGCAGCTATCGAACAGGGCTTACGGCCACTGAAGCTTTCTTT	.	.	TRBV5-1	TRBJ1-1
CSAIGQGGNTGELFF	TGCAGCGCCATTGGACAGGGAGGGAACACCGGGGAGCTGTTTTTT	TRBD1	.	TRBV29-1	TRBJ2-2
CASSPYLAGGPNEQFF	TGTGCCAGCAGCCCCTACCTGGCGGGGGGGCCGAATGAGCAGTTCTTC	TRBD2	.	TRBV4-2	TRBJ2-1
CASSQGVGTEAFF	TGTGCCAGCAGCCAAGGAGTCGGGACTGAAGCTTTCTTT	.	.	TRBV14	TRBJ1-1
CASSLGGLAGGNTDTQYF	TGTGCCAGCAGCTTAGGCGGATTAGCGGGAGGAAACACAGATACGCAGTATTTT	TRBD2	.	TRBV7-3	TRBJ2-3
CASSPSGGAGNYGYTF	TGTGCCAGCAGTCCCTCTGGGGGGGCGGGAAACTATGGCTACACCTTC	.	.	TRBV27	TRBJ1-2
CASSLVASGSFPDTQYF	TGTGCCAGCAGCTTAGTGGCTAGCGGGAGTTTCCCAGATACGCAGTATTTT	TRBD2	.	TRBV7-6	TRBJ2-3
CSVVTGGYEQYF	TGCAGCGTTGTGACAGGGGGCTACGAGCAGTACTTC	TRBD1	.	TRBV29-1	TRBJ2-7
CASSQVSGEPLAYF	TGTGCCAGCAGCCAAGTCTCCGGAGAGCCCCTGGCGTATTTT	.	.	TRBV4-2	TRBJ2-3
CASSVAGRAGTDTQYF	TGTGCCAGCAGCGTAGCAGGGAGGGCCGGGACAGATACGCAGTATTTT	TRBD2	.	TRBV9	TRBJ2-3
CSVEDGGRGGEQYF	TGCAGCGTTGAAGATGGAGGCAGGGGTGGCGAGCAGTACTTC	.	.	TRBV29-1	TRBJ2-7